These T cell receptor beta chains were read from a single sample in a study of T cell responses to AZD1222 COVID-19 vaccine. Only in-frame clones appear in the TCRdb table, and some are missing; sequencing was by immunoSEQ multiplex PCR. The repertoire holds some 130,000 clones, with approximately 88% as singletons. Source: peripheral blood, taken on day 0 of AZD1222 vaccination. The receptor set was obtained from an adult in good health. Both conserved end residues are part of each CDR3. Fields, in order: V gene, J gene, D gene, clone size, CDR3 protein, CDR3 DNA. A D gene is named only where the DNA matches it firmly. Not all rows give a size; the values are once, few, many and, for expanded clones, a class.

v_gene: TRBV19; j_gene: TRBJ2-1; d_gene: TRBD2; abundance: -; CDR3aa: CASRPGSGRGSYNEQFF; CDR3nt: TGTGCCAGTCGTCCTGGGTCTGGGCGGGGGTCCTACAATGAGCAGTTCTTC
v_gene: TRBV4-1; j_gene: TRBJ1-6; d_gene: -; abundance: -; CDR3aa: CASSQELWGARVAPASPLHF; CDR3nt: TGCGCCAGCAGCCAAGAACTCTGGGGGGCAAGGGTGGCCCCGGCTTCACCCCTCCACTTT
v_gene: TRBV19; j_gene: TRBJ1-2; d_gene: -; abundance: -; CDR3aa: CASSLRVPSGTLSGYTF; CDR3nt: TGTGCCAGTTCACTTAGGGTCCCTTCCGGGACGCTGTCGGGCTACACCTTC
v_gene: TRBV28; j_gene: TRBJ2-3; d_gene: TRBD2; abundance: -; CDR3aa: CASSRTSGGTDTQYF; CDR3nt: TGTGCCAGCAGCCGGACTAGCGGGGGCACAGATACGCAGTATTTT
v_gene: TRBV9; j_gene: TRBJ2-3; d_gene: TRBD2; abundance: once; CDR3aa: CASSVTDSGGTRYTDTQYF; CDR3nt: TGTGCCAGCAGCGTTACGGATAGCGGGGGGACCCGTTACACAGATACGCAGTATTTT
v_gene: TRBV18; j_gene: TRBJ1-6; d_gene: TRBD1; abundance: -; CDR3aa: CASSPPPPGQQNSPLHF; CDR3nt: TGTGCCAGCTCACCACCTCCCCCGGGACAGCAAAATTCACCCCTCCACTTT
v_gene: TRBV7-3; j_gene: TRBJ2-7; d_gene: -; abundance: -; CDR3aa: CASSLSGGEGLGEQYF; CDR3nt: TGTGCCAGCAGCTTAAGTGGAGGCGAGGGCCTTGGGGAGCAGTACTTC
v_gene: TRBV6-1; j_gene: TRBJ1-2; d_gene: -; abundance: -; CDR3aa: CASSEFPNYGYTF; CDR3nt: TGTGCCAGCAGTGAATTTCCTAACTATGGCTACACCTTC
v_gene: TRBV14; j_gene: TRBJ2-7; d_gene: -; abundance: -; CDR3aa: CASSPGLGNYEQYF; CDR3nt: TGTGCCAGCAGCCCCGGGCTAGGCAACTACGAGCAGTACTTC
v_gene: TRBV5-1; j_gene: TRBJ2-7; d_gene: -; abundance: -; CDR3aa: CASSSPGAHEQYF; CDR3nt: TGCGCCAGCAGCTCCCCAGGGGCCCACGAGCAGTACTTC
v_gene: TRBV12-3/TRBV12-4; j_gene: TRBJ1-2; d_gene: -; abundance: -; CDR3aa: CASSPYAGGYTF; CDR3nt: TGTGCCAGCAGTCCCTATGCAGGCGGCTACACCTTC
v_gene: TRBV5-5; j_gene: TRBJ1-1; d_gene: -; abundance: -; CDR3aa: CASSLLEFTEAFF; CDR3nt: TGTGCCAGCAGCTTACTGGAATTCACTGAAGCTTTCTTT
v_gene: TRBV6-5; j_gene: TRBJ2-1; d_gene: -; abundance: -; CDR3aa: CASRILDSSYNEQFF; CDR3nt: TGTGCCAGCAGGATTCTCGACAGTTCCTACAATGAGCAGTTCTTC
v_gene: TRBV5-1; j_gene: TRBJ1-5; d_gene: -; abundance: -; CDR3aa: CASSLAGVRGQPQHF; CDR3nt: TGCGCCAGCAGCTTGGCGGGGGTTCGGGGGCAGCCCCAGCATTTT
v_gene: TRBV9; j_gene: TRBJ1-6; d_gene: -; abundance: -; CDR3aa: CASSLRDNSPLHF; CDR3nt: TGTGCCAGCAGCCTCCGAGATAATTCACCCCTCCACTTT
v_gene: TRBV29-1; j_gene: TRBJ1-1; d_gene: -; abundance: -; CDR3aa: CSVGQQNTEAFF; CDR3nt: TGCAGCGTAGGGCAGCAGAACACTGAAGCTTTCTTT
v_gene: TRBV28; j_gene: TRBJ1-4; d_gene: -; abundance: -; CDR3aa: CASSLRVGASNEKLFF; CDR3nt: TGTGCCAGCAGTTTGAGAGTAGGGGCGTCTAATGAAAAACTGTTTTTT
v_gene: TRBV27; j_gene: TRBJ1-5; d_gene: TRBD1; abundance: -; CDR3aa: CASSPGGTGIGGNQPQHF; CDR3nt: TGTGCCAGCAGTCCAGGTGGGACAGGGATCGGAGGCAATCAGCCCCAGCATTTT
v_gene: TRBV30; j_gene: TRBJ1-2; d_gene: -; abundance: -; CDR3aa: CAWRADTGKANYGYTF; CDR3nt: TGTGCCTGGAGGGCGGATACAGGGAAAGCGAACTATGGCTACACCTTC
v_gene: TRBV6-4; j_gene: TRBJ1-4; d_gene: -; abundance: -; CDR3aa: CASSLELGEKLFF; CDR3nt: TGTGCCAGCAGCTTGGAATTGGGTGAAAAACTGTTTTTT
v_gene: TRBV5-4; j_gene: TRBJ2-7; d_gene: -; abundance: -; CDR3aa: CASSLLPQGSSSYEQYF; CDR3nt: TGTGCCAGCAGCCTCCTCCCGCAAGGAAGTAGCTCCTACGAGCAGTACTTC
v_gene: TRBV5-1; j_gene: TRBJ2-7; d_gene: TRBD1; abundance: -; CDR3aa: CASSLLTGTSREQYF; CDR3nt: TGCGCCAGCAGCCTGTTGACAGGGACATCGAGGGAGCAGTACTTC
v_gene: TRBV5-1; j_gene: TRBJ1-3; d_gene: -; abundance: -; CDR3aa: CASSLEGSSGNTIYF; CDR3nt: TGCGCCAGCAGCTTGGAGGGGAGCTCTGGAAACACCATATATTTT
v_gene: TRBV29-1; j_gene: TRBJ1-1; d_gene: -; abundance: -; CDR3aa: CSVEVTRNTEAFF; CDR3nt: TGCAGCGTTGAAGTGACAAGGAACACTGAAGCTTTCTTT
v_gene: TRBV2; j_gene: TRBJ1-2; d_gene: -; abundance: few; CDR3aa: CATKGDEWGYTF; CDR3nt: TGTGCCACCAAAGGGGATGAGTGGGGCTACACCTTC
v_gene: TRBV24-1; j_gene: TRBJ2-5; d_gene: -; abundance: -; CDR3aa: CATSDTQETQYF; CDR3nt: TGTGCCACCAGTGATACACAAGAGACCCAGTACTTC
v_gene: TRBV28; j_gene: TRBJ1-1; d_gene: -; abundance: -; CDR3aa: CASSLGHMNTEAFF; CDR3nt: TGTGCCAGCAGTTTGGGACATATGAACACTGAAGCTTTCTTT
v_gene: TRBV7-9; j_gene: TRBJ1-1; d_gene: -; abundance: -; CDR3aa: CASSLTTNTEAFF; CDR3nt: TGTGCCAGCAGCCTGACAACGAACACTGAAGCTTTCTTT
v_gene: TRBV15; j_gene: TRBJ2-5; d_gene: -; abundance: -; CDR3aa: CATSRGGETQYF; CDR3nt: TGTGCCACCAGCAGAGGTGGGGAGACCCAGTACTTC
v_gene: TRBV9; j_gene: TRBJ1-6; d_gene: -; abundance: -; CDR3aa: CASSVGEFSSYNSPLHF; CDR3nt: TGTGCCAGCAGCGTAGGAGAATTTAGCTCCTATAATTCACCCCTCCACTTT
v_gene: TRBV5-1; j_gene: TRBJ1-1; d_gene: -; abundance: few; CDR3aa: CASSLVGTLKNTEAFF; CDR3nt: TGCGCCAGCAGCTTGGTTGGGACACTCAAGAACACTGAAGCTTTCTTT